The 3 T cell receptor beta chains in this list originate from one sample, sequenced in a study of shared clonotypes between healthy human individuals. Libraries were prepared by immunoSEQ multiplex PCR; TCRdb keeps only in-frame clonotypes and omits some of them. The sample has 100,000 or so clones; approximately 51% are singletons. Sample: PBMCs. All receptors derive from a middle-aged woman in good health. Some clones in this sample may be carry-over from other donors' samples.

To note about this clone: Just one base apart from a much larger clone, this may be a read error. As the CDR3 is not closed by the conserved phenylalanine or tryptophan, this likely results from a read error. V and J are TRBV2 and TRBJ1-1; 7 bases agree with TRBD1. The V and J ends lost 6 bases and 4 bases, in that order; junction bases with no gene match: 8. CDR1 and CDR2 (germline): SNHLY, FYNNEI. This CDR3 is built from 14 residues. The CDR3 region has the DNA TGTGCCAGCAGAAGACAGGGAGTGGGCACTGAAGCTTTCTCT. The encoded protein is CASRRQGVGTEAFS.

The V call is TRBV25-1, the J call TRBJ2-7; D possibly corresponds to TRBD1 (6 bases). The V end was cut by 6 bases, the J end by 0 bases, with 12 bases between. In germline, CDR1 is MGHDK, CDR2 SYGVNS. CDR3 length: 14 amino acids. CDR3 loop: CASSRDTVSYEQYF. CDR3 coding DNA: TGTGCCAGCAGCCGGGACACGGTCTCCTACGAGCAGTACTTC.

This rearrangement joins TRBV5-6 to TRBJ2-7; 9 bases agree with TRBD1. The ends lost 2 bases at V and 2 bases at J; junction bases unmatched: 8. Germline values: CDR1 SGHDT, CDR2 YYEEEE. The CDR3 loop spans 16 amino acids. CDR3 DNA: TGTGCCAGCAGCTTCTGGGGACAGGGCGAAGCCTACGAGCAGTACTTC. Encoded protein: CASSFWGQGEAYEQYF.